This TCR beta chain was recovered during a study of T cell responses to AZD1222 COVID-19 vaccine. The CDR3 loop spans 15 amino acids. V was clipped by 0 bases and J by 3 bases, with 9 bases between them. Germline V gene sequence: CDR1 SGHTA, CDR2 FQGNSA. Assay: immunoSEQ multiplex PCR; the TCRdb copy retains only in-frame clones and omits some. In the table there are 130,000 to 150,000 clones, just over 90% of which are singletons. The V gene is TRBV7-2, the J gene TRBJ2-1; D unresolved. This specimen was peripheral blood, taken on day 0 of AZD1222 vaccination. The origin of this receptor is an adult in good health. CDR3 nucleotide sequence: TGTGCCAGCAGCTTAGCGGGGTCTGGCTACAATGAGCAGTTCTTC. Its translation is CASSLAGSGYNEQFF.